This T cell receptor beta chain was retrieved from a study of blood T cell repertoires in COVID-19. Authors' methods: Amplification from reference gene primers served as the basis for estimated nucleated cell counts. Using immunoSEQ multiplex PCR, the repertoire was profiled, and TCRdb retains in-frame clones only, with some absent. V and J calls and clone size are given by that table; D and trimming were obtained from the DNA. Among hundreds of thousands of clones listed, around 87% were seen once. Recruited during active infection, patients (from Seattle) were subsequently followed longitudinally. Germline assignment: CDR1 MNHEY and CDR2 SVGAGI. This CDR3 comprises 14 residues. V shed 2 bases, J shed 6 bases, and the junction held 6 bases outside the gene matches.

This clonotype was obtained from a woman aged 60-75 years with COVID-19, enrolled during active disease. This sequence joins TRBV6-5 and TRBJ1-1, with TRBD1 matching 7 bases. The sample was peripheral blood. CDR3 loop: CASSYKGGPPEAFF. CDR3 sequence (DNA): TGTGCCAGCAGTTACAAAGGGGGCCCGCCTGAAGCTTTCTTT.